One sample yielded the 24 T cell receptor beta chains listed below, sequenced in a study of shared clonotypes between healthy human individuals. Sequencing used immunoSEQ multiplex PCR; TCRdb keeps in-frame clones, though not all of them. Of a few million clones in the sample, 85% to 95% were seen once. Sequencing was carried out using naive CD4+ T cells sorted from blood. Subset: CD45RA+ positively selected. Source of these receptors: a man between 18 and 29 years old in good health.

This chain uses TRBV5-1 with TRBJ2-7; D uncertain. Germline CDR1 and CDR2: SGHRS and YFSETQ. The CDR3 runs 15 residues. Trimming pared 4 bases from V and 6 bases from J, leaving 20 bases between. The CDR3, as DNA: TGCGCCAGCAGCCGCAGACCGGACCCTATGGGCGAGCAGTACTTC. It codes for CASSRRPDPMGEQYF.

CDR3 in amino acids: CASSFSRGEETQYF. CDR3 in DNA: TGCGCCAGCAGCTTCAGTAGAGGGGAGGAGACCCAGTACTTC. This chain links TRBV5-1 with TRBJ2-5, with D perhaps given as TRBD1 or TRBD2 (5 bases each). V lost 2 bases and J lost 5, with 13 bases in between. The CDR3 consists of 14 residues. CDR1 is SGHRS and CDR2 is YFSETQ in the germline V gene.

The V and J genes are TRBV6-1 and TRBJ2-5, with no clear D. The V and J ends lost 5 bases and 5 bases respectively, with 12 bases between them. Germline CDR1 and CDR2: MNHNS and SASEGT. CDR3 length: 13 residues. CDR3 nucleotides: TGTGCCAGCAGTTTGGCCCTCCGGGAGACCCAGTACTTC. Translating gives CASSLALRETQYF.

As regards this clone: Other DNA sequences in the same sample also yield this CDR3. The V call is TRBV5-4, the J call TRBJ2-7, with D perhaps TRBD1 or TRBD2 (6 bases each). The CDR3 is 15 residues long. CDR1 is SGHNT and CDR2 is YYREEE in the germline V gene (reference sequence). V lost 0 bases and J lost 1, with 11 bases in between. CDR3 sequence (DNA): TGTGCCAGCAGCTTGGACCAGGGGAGGTCCTACGAGCAGTACTTC. Translating it yields CASSLDQGRSYEQYF.

In the case of this clone: Other DNA sequences of this sample code for an identical CDR3. CDR3 bases: TGCAGCGTTCGGGGGGGAGAGACCCAGTACTTC. This translates into CSVRGGETQYF. The chain carries TRBV29-1 and TRBJ2-5, with 8 nucleotides matching TRBD2. CDR3 length equals 11 residues. Germline V CDR1 and CDR2: SQVTM, ANQGSEA. J gave up 4 bases and V 5 bases, and 0 bases lay outside the gene matches.

The rearrangement links TRBV18 to TRBJ2-7, with D possibly called TRBD1 or TRBD2 (5 bases each). V was clipped by 3 bases and J by 5 bases, with 17 bases between them. In germline, CDR1 is KGHSH, CDR2 LQKENI. The CDR3 sequence is 15 residues long. CDR3 amino acids: CASSPRSGQGDEQYF. The DNA of the CDR3 is TGTGCCAGCTCACCGCGCTCAGGGCAGGGAGACGAGCAGTACTTC.

This chain uses TRBV6-5 with TRBJ2-7; possible D gene TRBD1, 7 bases. Germline lookup yields CDR1 MNHEY and CDR2 SVGAGI. The CDR3 contains 16 residues. Trimming cost V 1 base and J 3 bases, with 16 bases left between them. The CDR3 spells CASSYYRAGQNYEQYF. The DNA of the CDR3 is TGTGCCAGCAGTTACTATCGGGCGGGACAGAACTACGAGCAGTACTTC.

A remark on this clone: This specimen includes other DNA sequences encoding the same CDR3. The chain joins TRBV5-1 to TRBJ1-5, with D tentatively TRBD1 (6 bases). V shed 0 bases and J shed 7 bases, with 11 bases lying between them. The V gene's germline CDR1 is SGHRS and CDR2 YFSETQ. The length of the CDR3 is 14 residues. The CDR3, as DNA: TGCGCCAGCAGCTTGGGGGGGGCTTCGCAGCCCCAGCATTTT. Translation: CASSLGGASQPQHF.

The chain is built from TRBV6-1 and TRBJ1-3; perhaps TRBD1 as D (5 bases). The CDR3 sequence is 13 residues long. V was pared by 10 bases and J by 3 bases, with 13 bases between. Germline CDR1 reads MNHNS; CDR2 reads SASEGT. For the CDR3, the DNA is TGTGCCATCACTGGGGGGATTGGAAACACCATATATTTT. This codes for CAITGGIGNTIYF.

The chain couples TRBV6-1 to TRBJ2-2, with 8 bases identical to TRBD1. V trimming: 3 bases; J trimming: 5 bases; junction bases outside the gene matches: 5. The germline CDR1 and CDR2 sequences are MNHNS and SASEGT. This CDR3 region has 15 residues. The CDR3 region is CASSDRGRGTGELFF. In DNA, the CDR3 is TGTGCCAGCAGTGACAGGGGGCGAGGAACCGGGGAGCTGTTTTTT.

A remark on this clone: Other DNA sequences in the same sample also yield this CDR3. V is TRBV30 and J is TRBJ2-5, with 7 bases matching TRBD1. V dropped 1 base and J dropped 2; count of bases not matched to a gene: 1. This CDR3 has 13 amino acids. Germline CDR1 is GTSNPN and CDR2 is SVGIG (reference sequence). The CDR3 spells CAWSGRGQETQYF. The CDR3 nucleotides are TGTGCCTGGAGTGGCAGGGGGCAAGAGACCCAGTACTTC.

The chain links TRBV12-1 to TRBJ2-7; TRBD1 was called by the table and not checked on the DNA. TRBV12-1 constitutes a pseudogene. The CDR3 extends over 18 amino acids. The CDR3 nucleotides read TGTGCCAGCAGCTTTGGATTCCTCGACAGGAGGAGCTCCTACGAGCAGTACTTC. Amino acid sequence: CASSFGFLDRRSSYEQYF.

The genes are TRBV7-2 and TRBJ2-1; D unresolved. The germline V gene encodes CDR1 SGHTA and CDR2 FQGNSA. The CDR3 extends over 12 amino acids. Trimming removed 4 bases from V and 7 bases from J, with 8 bases in between. The CDR3 bases are TGTGCCAGCAGCTCGCTAGTTAATGAGCAGTTCTTC. The encoded protein is CASSSLVNEQFF. Full variable domain (missing parts from reference TRBV7-2 and TRBJ2-1): GAGVSQSPSNKVTEKGKDVELRCDPISGHTALYWYRQSLGQGLEFLIYFQGNSAPDKSGLPSDRFSAERTGGSVSTLTIQRTQQEDSAVYLCASSSLVNEQFFGPGTRLTVL.

CDR3 sequence: CASSEGRGRTEAFF. The CDR3 nucleotides read TGTGCCAGCAGTGAAGGCAGGGGGCGAACTGAAGCTTTCTTT. V gene TRBV2 combines with J gene TRBJ1-1; 8 nucleotides line up with TRBD1. The V and J ends lost 1 base and 5 bases, in that order; junction bases with no gene match: 3. This CDR3 comprises 14 residues. CDR1 SNHLY and CDR2 FYNNEI come from the germline V gene.

The CDR3 loop is CASGLGANTIYF. The CDR3 bases are TGTGCCAGCGGCCTGGGGGCTAACACCATATATTTT. The chain carries TRBV2 and TRBJ1-3; tentative D call: TRBD1 (6 bases). The CDR3 is made up of 12 amino acids. Germline-derived CDR1 and CDR2 are SNHLY and FYNNEI. Trimming stripped 8 bases from V and 7 bases from J, with 12 bases between.

This sequence joins TRBV28 and TRBJ1-1; no clear D. The CDR3 has 12 residues. V was clipped by 1 base and J by 7 bases, with 7 bases between them. Germline CDR1 reads MDHEN; CDR2 reads SYDVKM. The CDR3 loop reads CASSLYQVEAFF. The CDR3, as DNA: TGTGCCAGCAGTTTATACCAGGTTGAAGCTTTCTTT.

The rearrangement joins TRBV10-3 to TRBJ1-2; no reliable D call. This CDR3 is 14 amino acids long. V dropped 0 bases and J dropped 1 base, with 6 bases sitting between them. Germline lookup yields CDR1 ENHRY and CDR2 SYGVKD. The CDR3 nucleotides read TGTGCCATCAGTGAGTCGACGAATAACTATGGCTACACCTTC. It translates to CAISESTNNYGYTF.

The chain employs TRBV5-1 and TRBJ1-2, with D possibly matching TRBD1 (5 bases). V was pared by 0 bases and J by 12 bases, with 15 bases between. The germline V gene encodes CDR1 SGHRS and CDR2 YFSETQ. The CDR3 is 13 amino acids. The CDR3 is CASSLEVLTAHTF. As DNA, the CDR3 is TGCGCCAGCAGCTTGGAAGTACTGACAGCTCACACCTTC.

V is TRBV2 and J is TRBJ2-3, with 16 bases fitting TRBD2. Germline V lookup: CDR1 SNHLY, CDR2 FYNNEI. The CDR3 totals 19 residues. V lost 6 bases and J lost 1; bases outside the gene matches: 10. CDR3 protein: CASSMMGLAGGLGTDTQYF. The CDR3 region has the DNA TGTGCCAGCAGCATGATGGGACTAGCGGGGGGGCTTGGCACAGATACGCAGTATTTT.

The chain joins TRBV7-9 to TRBJ1-3; perhaps TRBD1 as D (5 bases). Germline values: CDR1 SEHNR, CDR2 FQNEAQ (reference sequence). Trimming pared 0 bases from V and 8 bases from J, leaving 11 bases between. The length of the CDR3 is 14 residues. The CDR3: CASSLAQGTDTIYF. The CDR3 bases are TGTGCCAGCAGCTTAGCCCAGGGAACCGACACCATATATTTT.

DNA of the CDR3: TGTGCCAGCAGCTTGCAGGGGGCCAACACCGGGGAGCTGTTTTTT. It is translated as CASSLQGANTGELFF. The genes are TRBV5-6 and TRBJ2-2; 8 positions agree with TRBD1. V shed 1 base and J 2 bases; nucleotides not matched to a gene: 1. CDR1 and CDR2 from the germline V gene are SGHDT and YYEEEE. The length of the CDR3 is 15 residues.

This clone has only one observation. The chain uses TRBV27 and TRBJ2-3; D is undetermined. Trimming took 6 bases from V and 0 from J, leaving 7 bases between them. CDR3 length equals 13 residues. The germline V gene encodes CDR1 MNHEY and CDR2 SMNVEV (reference sequence). The CDR3 is CASRRPSTDTQYF. The CDR3 DNA sequence: TGTGCCAGCAGGCGTCCTAGCACAGATACGCAGTATTTT.

V is TRBV19 and J is TRBJ2-7; 7 bases match TRBD1. The germline V gene encodes CDR1 LNHDA and CDR2 SQIVND (reference sequence). The V segment lost 2 bases and the J segment 2 bases; nucleotides outside the gene matches: 6. The CDR3 contains 15 residues. The CDR3 protein is CASSIKSGGAYEQYF. The CDR3 DNA is TGTGCCAGTAGTATAAAGTCAGGGGGTGCCTACGAGCAGTACTTC.

Note on this clone: The junction differs from germline at one of its ends, possibly a read error. J is TRBJ2-7 and V is TRBV6-1; the match to TRBD2 covers 9 bases. CDR1 is MNHNS and CDR2 is SASEGT in the germline V gene. This CDR3 is 14 amino acids long. The CDR3 nucleotides read TGTGCCAGCAGAGCCGGGACTAGCTCCAACGAGCAGTACTTC. This gives the protein CASRAGTSSNEQYF.